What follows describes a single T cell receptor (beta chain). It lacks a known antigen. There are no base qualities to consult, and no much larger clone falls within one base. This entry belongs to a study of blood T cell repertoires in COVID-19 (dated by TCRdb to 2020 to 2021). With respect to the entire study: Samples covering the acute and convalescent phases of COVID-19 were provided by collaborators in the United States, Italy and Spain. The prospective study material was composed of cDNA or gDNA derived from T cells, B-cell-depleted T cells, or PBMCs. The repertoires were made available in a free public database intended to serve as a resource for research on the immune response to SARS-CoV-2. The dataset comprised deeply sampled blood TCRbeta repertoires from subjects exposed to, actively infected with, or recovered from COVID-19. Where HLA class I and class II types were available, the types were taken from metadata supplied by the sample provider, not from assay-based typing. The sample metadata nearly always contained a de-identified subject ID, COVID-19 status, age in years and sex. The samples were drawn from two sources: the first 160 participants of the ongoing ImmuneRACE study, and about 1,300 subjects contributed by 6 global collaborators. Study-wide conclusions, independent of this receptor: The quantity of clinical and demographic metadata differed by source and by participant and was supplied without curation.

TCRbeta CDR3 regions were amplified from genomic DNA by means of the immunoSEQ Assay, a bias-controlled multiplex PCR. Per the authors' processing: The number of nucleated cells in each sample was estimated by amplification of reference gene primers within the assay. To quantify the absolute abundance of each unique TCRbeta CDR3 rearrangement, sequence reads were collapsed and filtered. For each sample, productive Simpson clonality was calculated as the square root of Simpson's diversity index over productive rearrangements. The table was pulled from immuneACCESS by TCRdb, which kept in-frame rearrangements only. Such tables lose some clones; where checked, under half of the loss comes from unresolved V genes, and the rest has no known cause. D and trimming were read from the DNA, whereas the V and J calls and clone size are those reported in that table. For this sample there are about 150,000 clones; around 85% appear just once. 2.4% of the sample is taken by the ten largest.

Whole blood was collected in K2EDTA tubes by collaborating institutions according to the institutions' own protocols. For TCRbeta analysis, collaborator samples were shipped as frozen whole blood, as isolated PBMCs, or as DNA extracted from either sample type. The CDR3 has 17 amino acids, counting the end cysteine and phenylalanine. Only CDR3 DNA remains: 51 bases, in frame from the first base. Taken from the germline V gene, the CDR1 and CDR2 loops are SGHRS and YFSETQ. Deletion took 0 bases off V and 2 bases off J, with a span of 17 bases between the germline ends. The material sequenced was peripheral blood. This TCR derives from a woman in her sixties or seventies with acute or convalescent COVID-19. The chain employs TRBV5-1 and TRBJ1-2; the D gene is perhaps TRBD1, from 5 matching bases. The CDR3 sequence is CASSLANRGGFNYGYTF. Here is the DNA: TGCGCCAGCAGCTTGGCCAACCGGGGGGGATTCAACTATGGCTACACCTTC.